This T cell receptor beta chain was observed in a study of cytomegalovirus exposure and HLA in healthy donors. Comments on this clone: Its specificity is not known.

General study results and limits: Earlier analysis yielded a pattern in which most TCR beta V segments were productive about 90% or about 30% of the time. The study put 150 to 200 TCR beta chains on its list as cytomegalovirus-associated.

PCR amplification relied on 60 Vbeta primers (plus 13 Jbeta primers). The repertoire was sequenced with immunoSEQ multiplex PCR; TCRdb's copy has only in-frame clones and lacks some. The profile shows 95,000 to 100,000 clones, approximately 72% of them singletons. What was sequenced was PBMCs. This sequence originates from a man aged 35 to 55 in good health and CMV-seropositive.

CDR3 coding DNA: TGCGCCAGCAGCCCGGACAGAAACACAGATACGCAGTATTTT. Protein product: CASSPDRNTDTQYF. This rearrangement joins TRBV5-1 to TRBJ2-3, with D perhaps matching TRBD1 (6 bases). The CDR3 totals 14 residues. The V and J ends lost 4 bases and 2 bases respectively, with 11 bases between them. CDR1 SGHRS and CDR2 YFSETQ come from the germline V gene.